The sequence of this TCR beta chain was determined in a study of T cell responses to AZD1222 COVID-19 vaccine. Findings and limits, study-wide: Dominant CD4 TCR responses targeted spike regions 160-218 and 743-854.

Worth noting for this clone: Its cognate antigen is unknown.

The CDR3 length is 15 residues. J was trimmed by 2 bases and V by 5 bases; bases with no gene match: 7. The germline gives CDR1 MNHEY, CDR2 SVGEGT. The protocol was immunoSEQ multiplex PCR, while the TCRdb copy is restricted to in-frame clones and leaves out a portion. The sample shows about 75,000 clones, about nine tenths of them seen only once. The sequences come from peripheral blood, collected 28 days after the second dose of the MenACWY control vaccine. This chain connects TRBV6-2 or TRBV6-3 to TRBJ2-5, with 8 bases fitting TRBD1. The TCR originated in an adult who received the MenACWY meningococcal vaccine as a control. Written as DNA, the CDR3 is TGTGCCAGCAGTCACGACAGGGGCGGGCAAGAGACCCAGTACTTC. Its translation: CASSHDRGGQETQYF.